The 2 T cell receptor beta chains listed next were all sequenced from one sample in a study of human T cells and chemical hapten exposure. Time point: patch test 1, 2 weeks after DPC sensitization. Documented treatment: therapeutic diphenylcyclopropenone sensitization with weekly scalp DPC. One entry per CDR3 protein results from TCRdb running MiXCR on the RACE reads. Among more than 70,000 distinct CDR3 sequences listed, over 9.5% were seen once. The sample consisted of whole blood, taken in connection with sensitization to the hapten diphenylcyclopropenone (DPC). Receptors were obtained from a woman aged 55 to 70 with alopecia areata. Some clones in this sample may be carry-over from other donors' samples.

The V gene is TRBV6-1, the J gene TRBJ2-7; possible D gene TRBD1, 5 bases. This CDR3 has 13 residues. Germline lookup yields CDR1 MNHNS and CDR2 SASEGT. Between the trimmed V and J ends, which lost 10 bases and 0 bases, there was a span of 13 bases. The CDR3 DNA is TGTGCCACCCACCAGGACAACTCCTACGAGCAGTACTTC. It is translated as CATHQDNSYEQYF.

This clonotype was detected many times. The CDR3 DNA is TGCGCCAGCAGAGACATGAACACTGAAGCTTTCTTT. Translating it yields CASRDMNTEAFF. The chain combines TRBV10-2 with TRBJ1-1; D gene unclear. Germline values: CDR1 WSHSY, CDR2 SAAADI. There are 12 residues in the CDR3. V shed 6 bases and J shed 0 bases, with 5 bases lying between them.